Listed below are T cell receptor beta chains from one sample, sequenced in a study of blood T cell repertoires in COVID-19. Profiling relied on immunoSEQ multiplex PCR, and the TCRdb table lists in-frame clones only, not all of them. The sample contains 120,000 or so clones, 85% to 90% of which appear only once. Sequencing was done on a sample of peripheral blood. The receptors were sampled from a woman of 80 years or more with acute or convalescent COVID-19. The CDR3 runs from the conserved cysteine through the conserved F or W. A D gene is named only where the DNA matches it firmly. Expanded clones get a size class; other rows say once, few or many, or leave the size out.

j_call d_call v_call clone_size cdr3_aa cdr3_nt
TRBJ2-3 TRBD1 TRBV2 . CASRMDRTDTQYF TGTGCCAGCAGGATGGACAGGACAGATACGCAGTATTTT
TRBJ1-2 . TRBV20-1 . CSASQRILYGYTF TGCAGTGCTAGTCAGCGGATACTCTATGGCTACACCTTC
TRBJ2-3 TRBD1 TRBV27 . CASSTRTGGADTQYF TGTGCCAGCAGTACCCGGACAGGGGGAGCAGATACGCAGTATTTT
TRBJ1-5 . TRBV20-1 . CSASAGFNQPQHF TGCAGTGCTAGTGCGGGGTTCAATCAGCCCCAGCATTTT
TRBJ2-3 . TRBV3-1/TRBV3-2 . CASSQRQTSDTQYF TGTGCCAGCAGCCAACGGCAGACTTCAGATACGCAGTATTTT
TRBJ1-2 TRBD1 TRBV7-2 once CASSLGDRDTF TGTGCCAGCAGCTTAGGGGACAGGGATACCTTC
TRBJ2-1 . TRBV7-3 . CASSWRGQYNEQFF TGTGCCAGCAGCTGGAGGGGACAGTACAATGAGCAGTTCTTC
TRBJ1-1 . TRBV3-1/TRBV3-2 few CASSPSTGNTEAFF TGTGCCAGCAGCCCATCTACAGGGAACACTGAAGCTTTCTTT
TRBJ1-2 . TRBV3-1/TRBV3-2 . CASSRALRGNYGYTF TGTGCCAGCAGCCGGGCCTTACGCGGGAACTATGGCTACACCTTC
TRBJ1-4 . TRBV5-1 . CASSSGDPGEKLFF TGCGCCAGCAGCTCCGGAGACCCGGGGGAAAAACTGTTTTTT
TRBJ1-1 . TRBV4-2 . CASSTQGRGAEAFF TGTGCCAGCAGCACCCAGGGAAGGGGCGCTGAAGCTTTCTTT
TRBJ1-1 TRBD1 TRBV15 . CATSRGQGFRTEAFF TGTGCCACCAGCAGGGGACAGGGGTTCAGAACTGAAGCTTTCTTT
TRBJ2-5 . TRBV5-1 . CASSYGGETQYF TGCGCCAGCAGCTATGGCGGAGAGACCCAGTACTTC
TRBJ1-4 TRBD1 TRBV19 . CASTTGGEPRKLFF TGTGCCAGTACCACAGGGGGCGAGCCACGGAAACTGTTTTTT
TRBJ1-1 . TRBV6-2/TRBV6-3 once CASTPHDRNTEAFF TGTGCCAGCACCCCTCACGACAGGAACACTGAAGCTTTCTTT
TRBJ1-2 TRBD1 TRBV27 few CASSGGTGWGYTF TGTGCCAGCAGTGGGGGGACAGGTTGGGGCTACACCTTC
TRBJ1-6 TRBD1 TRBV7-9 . CASSIQGGDSPLHF TGTGCCAGCAGTATACAGGGGGGAGATTCACCCCTCCACTTT
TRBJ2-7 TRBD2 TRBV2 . CASARLAPSLSYEQYF TGTGCCAGCGCTCGACTAGCGCCCTCCCTCTCCTACGAGCAGTACTTC
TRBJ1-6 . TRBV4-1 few CASSQTKGKGSGSYNSPLHF TGCGCCAGCAGCCAGACGAAGGGGAAAGGTTCTGGCTCCTATAATTCACCCCTCCACTTT
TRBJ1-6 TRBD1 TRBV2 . CASSLTGGRNSPLHF TGTGCCAGCAGTTTGACAGGGGGAAGGAATTCACCCCTCCACTTT
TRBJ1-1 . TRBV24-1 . CATSRGGQAFF TGTGCCACCTCAAGGGGGGGTCAAGCTTTCTTT
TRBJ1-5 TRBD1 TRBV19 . CASRRSPGQGGLSNQPQHF TGTGCCAGTAGGAGATCACCGGGACAGGGGGGACTTAGCAATCAGCCCCAGCATTTT
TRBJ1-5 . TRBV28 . CASSPPTGGSSNQPQHF TGTGCCAGCAGTCCCCCCACGGGAGGTAGCAGCAATCAGCCCCAGCATTTT
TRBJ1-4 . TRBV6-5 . CASRQGPNVKLFF TGTGCCAGCAGGCAGGGTCCAAATGTAAAACTGTTTTTT
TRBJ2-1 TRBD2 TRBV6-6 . CASSYPAGGAYNEQFF TGTGCCAGCAGTTATCCGGCGGGGGGAGCCTACAATGAGCAGTTCTTC
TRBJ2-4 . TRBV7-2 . CASSLFGLPLAKNIQYF TGTGCCAGCAGCTTATTCGGTTTACCTCTAGCCAAAAACATTCAGTACTTC
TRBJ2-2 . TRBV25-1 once CASRQGATGELFF TGTGCCAGCAGGCAGGGCGCCACCGGGGAGCTGTTTTTT
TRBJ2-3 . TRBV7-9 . CASSPRGYTDTQYF TGTGCCAGCAGCCCTCGGGGGTACACAGATACGCAGTATTTT
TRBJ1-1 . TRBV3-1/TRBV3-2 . CASSQDSESGAFF TGTGCCAGCAGCCAAGATAGTGAGTCCGGGGCTTTCTTT
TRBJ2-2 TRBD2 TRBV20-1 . CSASLASGGYANTGELFF TGCAGTGCTAGTTTGGCTAGCGGGGGATACGCGAACACCGGGGAGCTGTTTTTT
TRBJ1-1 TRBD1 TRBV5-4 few CASSRTGGKNTEAFF TGTGCCAGCAGCAGGACAGGGGGGAAGAACACTGAAGCTTTCTTT
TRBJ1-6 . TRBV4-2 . CASSQEQPGGSPLHF TGTGCCAGCAGCCAAGAACAACCGGGTGGTTCACCCCTCCACTTT
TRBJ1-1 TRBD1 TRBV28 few CASSSIGQGYTEAFF TGTGCCAGCAGTTCTATTGGACAGGGCTACACTGAAGCTTTCTTT
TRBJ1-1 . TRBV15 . CAARTGMGTEAFF TGTGCCGCTAGAACGGGGATGGGAACTGAAGCTTTCTTT
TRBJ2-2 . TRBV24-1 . CATSDSQLRGGGELFF TGTGCCACCAGTGATTCTCAACTACGGGGAGGCGGGGAGCTGTTTTTT
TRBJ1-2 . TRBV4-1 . CASSQENRAGGYTF TGCGCCAGCAGCCAAGAAAACAGGGCCGGCGGCTACACCTTC
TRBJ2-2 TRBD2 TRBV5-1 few CASSLRLAGMNTGELFF TGCGCCAGCAGCTTGCGGCTAGCGGGGATGAACACCGGGGAGCTGTTTTTT
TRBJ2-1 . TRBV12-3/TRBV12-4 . CASSFNQGYEQFF TGTGCCAGCAGTTTTAATCAGGGCTACGAGCAGTTCTTC
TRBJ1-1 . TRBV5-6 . CASSLRAGGWAEAFF TGTGCCAGCAGCTTACGTGCCGGGGGGTGGGCTGAAGCTTTCTTT
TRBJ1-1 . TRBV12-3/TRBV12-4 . CASSLSRSPEAFF TGTGCCAGCAGTTTATCCAGATCCCCCGAAGCTTTCTTT
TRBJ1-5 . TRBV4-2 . CASSQDSDQPQHF TGTGCCAGCAGCCAAGATTCGGATCAGCCCCAGCATTTT
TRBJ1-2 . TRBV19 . CASAGGAGKNGYTF TGTGCCAGCGCGGGGGGAGCGGGAAAAAATGGCTACACCTTC
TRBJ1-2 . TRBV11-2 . CASSSHAGGYTF TGTGCCAGCAGCTCCCATGCGGGAGGCTACACCTTC